Each of the 3 T cell receptor beta chains below was sequenced from the same sample in a study of blood T cells in healthy people across ages. Sample-barcoded 5' priming and a J-beta primer mix drove a second PCR of 7 to 11 cycles. TCRdb analysed the 5' RACE reads with MiXCR anew, one entry per CDR3 protein. Here the sample spans about 700,000 distinct CDR3 sequences, about a third being singletons. The sequenced sample consisted of blood. Every receptor here comes from an elderly woman in good health.

As to this clonotype: In this CDR3 the conserved last residue, phenylalanine or tryptophan, is missing, so a read error is likely. The chain joins TRBV5-8 to TRBJ2-5; D is perhaps TRBD1 (6 bases). The V gene lost 2 bases and the J gene lost 4 bases, with 9 bases spanning the gap. The CDR3 contains 13 residues. In germline, CDR1 is SGHTS, CDR2 YDEGEE. CDR3 coding DNA: TGTGCCAGCAGCTTAACAGGGCGAGAGACCCAGTACTCC. Translating it yields CASSLTGRETQYS.

CDR3 residues: CASSFYFEETQYF. In DNA, the CDR3 is TGTGCCAGCAGTTTCTACTTCGAAGAGACCCAGTACTTC. The rearrangement links TRBV12-3 or TRBV12-4 to TRBJ2-7; D unresolved. Near its end, the DNA agrees better with TRBJ2-5, so the J call may be wrong. The CDR3 covers 13 residues.

There are a few counts of this clonotype. The chain carries TRBV5-1 and TRBJ1-1; TRBD1 might be the D (5 bases). The CDR3 extends over 14 amino acids. V was clipped by 4 bases and J by 6 bases, with 16 bases between them. Germline lookup yields CDR1 SGHRS and CDR2 YFSETQ. CDR3 amino acids: CASSATLGRPEAFF. The DNA for the CDR3 is TGCGCCAGCAGCGCCACCTTGGGACGGCCTGAAGCTTTCTTT.